This T cell receptor (beta chain) was identified in a study of T-cell reconstitution after alpha-beta-depleted transplantation in children. CDR3 length: 13 amino acids. V dropped 5 bases and J dropped 5 bases, with 15 bases sitting between them. Germline V gene sequence: CDR1 DFQATT, CDR2 SNEGSKA (reference sequence). TCRbeta library construction was performed incorporating unique molecular identifiers. TCRdb used MiXCR to reprocess the PCR reads, holding one entry per CDR3 protein. The sample contains some 640,000 distinct CDR3 sequences, roughly 15% of which appear only once. V and J are TRBV20-1 and TRBJ1-2; D is unclear. The sequencing here drew on PBMCs from the stem cell graft donor, taken from the stem cell graft. This TCR came from a human donor who donated a stem cell graft to a child with acute myeloid leukemia. For the CDR3, the DNA is TGCAGTGCTCAGGCAGGTAGCGATTATGGCTACACCTTC. It yields the protein CSAQAGSDYGYTF.